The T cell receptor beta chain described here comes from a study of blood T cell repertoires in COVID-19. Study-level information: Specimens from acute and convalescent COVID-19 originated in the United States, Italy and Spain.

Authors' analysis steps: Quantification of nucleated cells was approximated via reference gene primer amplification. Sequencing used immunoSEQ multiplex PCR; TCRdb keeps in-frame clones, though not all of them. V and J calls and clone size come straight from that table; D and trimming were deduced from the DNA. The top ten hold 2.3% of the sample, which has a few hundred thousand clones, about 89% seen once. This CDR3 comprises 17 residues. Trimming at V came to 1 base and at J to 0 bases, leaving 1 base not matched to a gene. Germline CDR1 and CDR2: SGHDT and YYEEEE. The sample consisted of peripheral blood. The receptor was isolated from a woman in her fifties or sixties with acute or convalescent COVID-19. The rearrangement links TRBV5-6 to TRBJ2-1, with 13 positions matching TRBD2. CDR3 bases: TGTGCCAGCAGCTTGACTAGCGGGAGGGTCTCCTACAATGAGCAGTTCTTC. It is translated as CASSLTSGRVSYNEQFF. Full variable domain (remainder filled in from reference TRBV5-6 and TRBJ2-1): DAGVTQSPTHLIKTRGQQVTLRCSPKSGHDTVSWYQQALGQGPQFIFQYYEEEERQRGNFPDRFSGHQFPNYSSELNVNALLLGDSALYLCASSLTSGRVSYNEQFFGPGTRLTVL.